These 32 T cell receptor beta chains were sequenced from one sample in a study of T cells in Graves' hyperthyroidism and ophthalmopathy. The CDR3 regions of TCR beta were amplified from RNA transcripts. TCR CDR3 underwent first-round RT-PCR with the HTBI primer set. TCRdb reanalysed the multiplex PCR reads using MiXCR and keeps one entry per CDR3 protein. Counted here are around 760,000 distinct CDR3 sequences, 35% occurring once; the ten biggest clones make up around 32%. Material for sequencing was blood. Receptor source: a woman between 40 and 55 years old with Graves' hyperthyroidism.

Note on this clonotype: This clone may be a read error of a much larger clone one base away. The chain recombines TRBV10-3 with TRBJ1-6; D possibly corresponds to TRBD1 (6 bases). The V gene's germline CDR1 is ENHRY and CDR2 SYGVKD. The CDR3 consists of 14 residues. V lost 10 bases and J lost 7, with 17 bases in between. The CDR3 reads CASRDDRLNSPLHF. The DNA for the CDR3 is TGTGCCAGCAGAGATGACAGGCTCAATTCACCCCTCCACTTT.

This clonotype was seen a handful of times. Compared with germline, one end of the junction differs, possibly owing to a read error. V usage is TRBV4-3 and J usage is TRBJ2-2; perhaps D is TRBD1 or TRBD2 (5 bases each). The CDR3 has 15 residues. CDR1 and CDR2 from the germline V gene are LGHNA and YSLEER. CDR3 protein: CASTQWLEGTGELFF. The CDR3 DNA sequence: TGCGCCAGCACCCAATGGCTAGAGGGGACCGGGGAGCTGTTTTTT.

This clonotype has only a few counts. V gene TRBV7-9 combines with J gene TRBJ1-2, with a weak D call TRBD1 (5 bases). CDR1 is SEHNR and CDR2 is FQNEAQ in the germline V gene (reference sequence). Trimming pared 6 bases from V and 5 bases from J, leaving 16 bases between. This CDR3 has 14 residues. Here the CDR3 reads CASSAGDLAYGYTF. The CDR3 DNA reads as TGTGCCAGCAGTGCGGGGGACCTTGCTTATGGCTACACCTTC.

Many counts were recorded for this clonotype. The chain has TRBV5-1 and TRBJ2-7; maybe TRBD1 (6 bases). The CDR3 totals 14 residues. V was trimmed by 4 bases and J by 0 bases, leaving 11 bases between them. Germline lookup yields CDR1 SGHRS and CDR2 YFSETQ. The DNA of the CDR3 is TGCGCCAGCAGCCCCCGGGACAACTCCTACGAGCAGTACTTC. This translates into CASSPRDNSYEQYF.

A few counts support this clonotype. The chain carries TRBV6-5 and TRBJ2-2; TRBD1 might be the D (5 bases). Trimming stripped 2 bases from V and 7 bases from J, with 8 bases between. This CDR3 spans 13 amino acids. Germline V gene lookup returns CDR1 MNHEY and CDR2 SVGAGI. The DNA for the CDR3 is TGTGCCAGCAGTTACGCAGGGATCGGGGAGCTGTTTTTT. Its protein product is CASSYAGIGELFF.

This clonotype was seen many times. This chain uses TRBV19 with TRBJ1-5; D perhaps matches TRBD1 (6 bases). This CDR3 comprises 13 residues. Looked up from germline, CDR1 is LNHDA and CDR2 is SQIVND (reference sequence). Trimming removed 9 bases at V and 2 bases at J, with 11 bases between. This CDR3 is CASEGEGNQPQHF. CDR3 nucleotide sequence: TGTGCCAGCGAGGGGGAGGGCAATCAGCCCCAGCATTTT.

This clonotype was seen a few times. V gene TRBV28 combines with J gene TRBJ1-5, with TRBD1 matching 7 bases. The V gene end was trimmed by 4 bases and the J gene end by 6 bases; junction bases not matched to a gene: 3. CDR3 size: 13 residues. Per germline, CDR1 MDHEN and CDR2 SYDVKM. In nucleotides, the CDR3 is TGTGCCAGCAGTTCCACAGGGGTTCAGCCCCAGCATTTT. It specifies CASSSTGVQPQHF.

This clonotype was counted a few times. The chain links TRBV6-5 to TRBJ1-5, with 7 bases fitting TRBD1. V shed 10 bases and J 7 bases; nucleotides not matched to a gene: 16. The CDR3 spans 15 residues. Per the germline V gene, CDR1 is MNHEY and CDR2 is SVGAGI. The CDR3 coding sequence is TGTGCCACCCACAGGGGAGGGGGCTTGGGGCAGCCCCAGCATTTT. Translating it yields CATHRGGGLGQPQHF.

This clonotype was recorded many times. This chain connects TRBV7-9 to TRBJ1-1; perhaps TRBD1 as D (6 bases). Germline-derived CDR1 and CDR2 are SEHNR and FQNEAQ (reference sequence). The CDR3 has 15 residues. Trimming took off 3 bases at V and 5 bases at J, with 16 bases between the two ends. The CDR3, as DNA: TGTGCCAGCAGCTTCGGTCGGTTGGGGGCAACTGAAGCTTTCTTT. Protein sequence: CASSFGRLGATEAFF. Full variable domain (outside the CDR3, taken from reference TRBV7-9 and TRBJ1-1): DTGVSQNPRHKITKRGQNVTFRCDPISEHNRLYWYRQTLGQGPEFLTYFQNEAQLEKSRLLSDRFSAERPKGSFSTLEIQRTEQGDSAMYLCASSFGRLGATEAFFGQGTRLTVV.

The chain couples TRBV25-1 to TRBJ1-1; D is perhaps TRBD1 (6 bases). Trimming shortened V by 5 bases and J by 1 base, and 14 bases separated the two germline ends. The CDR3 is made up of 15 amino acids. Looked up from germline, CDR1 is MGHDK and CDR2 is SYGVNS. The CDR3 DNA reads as TGTGCCAGCAGTTTGGCGGCAGGGGCGAACACTGAAGCTTTCTTT. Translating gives CASSLAAGANTEAFF.

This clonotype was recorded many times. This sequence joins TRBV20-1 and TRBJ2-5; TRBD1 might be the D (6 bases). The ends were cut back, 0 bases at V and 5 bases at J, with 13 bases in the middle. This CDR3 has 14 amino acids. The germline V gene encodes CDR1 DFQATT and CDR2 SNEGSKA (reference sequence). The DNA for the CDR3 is TGCAGTGCTAGAGATCCCGACAGGAGGGAGACCCAGTACTTC. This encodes CSARDPDRRETQYF.

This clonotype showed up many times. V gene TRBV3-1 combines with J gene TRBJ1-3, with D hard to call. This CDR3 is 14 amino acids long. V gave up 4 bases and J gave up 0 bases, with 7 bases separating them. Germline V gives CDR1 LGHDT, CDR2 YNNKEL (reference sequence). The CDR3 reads CASSPSDSGNTIYF. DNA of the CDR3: TGTGCCAGCAGCCCCTCCGACTCTGGAAACACCATATATTTT.

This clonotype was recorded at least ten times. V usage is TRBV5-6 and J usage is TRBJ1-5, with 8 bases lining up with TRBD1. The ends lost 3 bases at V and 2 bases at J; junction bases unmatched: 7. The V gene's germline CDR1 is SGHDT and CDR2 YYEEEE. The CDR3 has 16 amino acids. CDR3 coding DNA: TGTGCCAGCAGCTATGACAGGGGCAGGGGCAATCAGCCCCAGCATTTT. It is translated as CASSYDRGRGNQPQHF.

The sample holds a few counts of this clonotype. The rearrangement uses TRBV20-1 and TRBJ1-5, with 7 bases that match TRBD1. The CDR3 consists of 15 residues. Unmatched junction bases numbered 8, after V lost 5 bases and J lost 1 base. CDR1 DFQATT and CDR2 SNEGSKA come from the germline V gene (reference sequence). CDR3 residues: CSAFRSDRSNQPQHF. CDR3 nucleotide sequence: TGCAGTGCTTTCCGATCGGACAGGAGCAATCAGCCCCAGCATTTT.

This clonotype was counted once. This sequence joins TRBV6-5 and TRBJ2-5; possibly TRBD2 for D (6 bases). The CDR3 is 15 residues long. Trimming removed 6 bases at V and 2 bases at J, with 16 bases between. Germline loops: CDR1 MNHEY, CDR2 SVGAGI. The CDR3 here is CASSHRDGGQETQYF. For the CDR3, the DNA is TGTGCCAGCAGCCACCGGGACGGGGGTCAAGAGACCCAGTACTTC.

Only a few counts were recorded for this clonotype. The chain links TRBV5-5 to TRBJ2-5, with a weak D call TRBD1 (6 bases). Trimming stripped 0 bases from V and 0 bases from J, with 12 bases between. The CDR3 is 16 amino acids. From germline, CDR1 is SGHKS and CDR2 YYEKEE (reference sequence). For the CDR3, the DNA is TGTGCCAGCAGCTTGGATCGGGACACTTACCAAGAGACCCAGTACTTC. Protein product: CASSLDRDTYQETQYF.

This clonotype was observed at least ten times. The CDR3 coding sequence is TGTGCCAGCAGCTTACACGGACAGGGCCCTGGGGGGCCCCAGCATTTT. It specifies CASSLHGQGPGGPQHF. The rearrangement joins TRBV7-2 to TRBJ1-5, with TRBD1 matching over 8 bases. Germline values: CDR1 SGHTA, CDR2 FQGNSA. Trimming cost V 2 bases and J 9 bases; bases outside gene matches: 12. The CDR3 totals 16 residues.

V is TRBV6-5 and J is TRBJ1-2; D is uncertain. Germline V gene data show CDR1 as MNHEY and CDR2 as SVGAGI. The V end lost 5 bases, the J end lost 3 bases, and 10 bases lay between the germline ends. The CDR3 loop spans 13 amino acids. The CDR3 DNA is TGTGCCAGCAGTCCCCGCAGGCACTATGGCTACACCTTC. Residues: CASSPRRHYGYTF.

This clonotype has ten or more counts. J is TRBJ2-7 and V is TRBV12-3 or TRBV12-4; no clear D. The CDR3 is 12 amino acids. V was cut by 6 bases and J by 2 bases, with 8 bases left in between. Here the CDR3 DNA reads TGTGCCAGCAGGGCAAACACCTACGAGCAGTACTTC. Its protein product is CASRANTYEQYF.

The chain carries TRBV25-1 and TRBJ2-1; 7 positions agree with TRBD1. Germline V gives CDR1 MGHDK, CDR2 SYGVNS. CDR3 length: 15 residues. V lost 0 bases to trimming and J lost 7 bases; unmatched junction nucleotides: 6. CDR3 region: CASSEYIGTENEQFF. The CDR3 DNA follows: TGTGCCAGCAGTGAATATATTGGGACAGAGAATGAGCAGTTCTTC.

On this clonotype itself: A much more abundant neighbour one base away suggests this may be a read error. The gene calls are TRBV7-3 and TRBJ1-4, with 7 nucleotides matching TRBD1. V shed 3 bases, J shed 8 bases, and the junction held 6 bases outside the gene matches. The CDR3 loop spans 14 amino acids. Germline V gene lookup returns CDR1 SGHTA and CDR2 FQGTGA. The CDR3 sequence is CASSFRQGREKLFF. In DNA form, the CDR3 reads TGTGCCAGCAGCTTTCGACAGGGCCGCGAAAAACTGTTTTTT. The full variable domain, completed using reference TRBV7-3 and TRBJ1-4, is GAGVSQTPSNKVTEKGKYVELRCDPISGHTALYWYRQSLGQGPEFLIYFQGTGAADDSGLPNDRFFAVRPEGSVSTLKIQRTERGDSAVYLCASSFRQGREKLFFGSGTQLSVL.

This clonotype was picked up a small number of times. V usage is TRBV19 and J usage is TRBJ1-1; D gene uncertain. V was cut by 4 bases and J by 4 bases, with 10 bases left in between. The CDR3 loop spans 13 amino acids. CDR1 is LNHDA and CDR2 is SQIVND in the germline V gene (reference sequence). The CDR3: CASSNEGGTEAFF. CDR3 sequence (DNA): TGTGCCAGTAGTAATGAGGGCGGCACTGAAGCTTTCTTT.

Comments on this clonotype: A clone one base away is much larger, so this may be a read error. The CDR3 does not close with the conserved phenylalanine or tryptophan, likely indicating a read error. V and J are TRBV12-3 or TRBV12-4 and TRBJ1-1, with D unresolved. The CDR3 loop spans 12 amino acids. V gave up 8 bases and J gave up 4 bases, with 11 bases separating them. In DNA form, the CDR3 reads TGTGCCAGCCAAGGATTGGGCACTGAAGCTTTCCTT. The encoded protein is CASQGLGTEAFL.

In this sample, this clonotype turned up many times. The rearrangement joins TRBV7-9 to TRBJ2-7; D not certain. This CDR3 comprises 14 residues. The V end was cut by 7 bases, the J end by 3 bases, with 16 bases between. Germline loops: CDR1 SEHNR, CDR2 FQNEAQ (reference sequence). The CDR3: CASTRPADDYEQYF. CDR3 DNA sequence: TGTGCCAGCACCCGACCAGCAGACGACTACGAGCAGTACTTC.

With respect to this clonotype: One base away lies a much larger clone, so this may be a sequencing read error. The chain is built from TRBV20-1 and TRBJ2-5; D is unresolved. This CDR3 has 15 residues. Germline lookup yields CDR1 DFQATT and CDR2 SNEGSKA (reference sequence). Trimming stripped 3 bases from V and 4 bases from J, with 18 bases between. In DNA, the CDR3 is TGCAGTGCTAGCTTGTGGTGGGGTATTGCAGAGACCCAGTACTTC. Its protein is CSASLWWGIAETQYF.

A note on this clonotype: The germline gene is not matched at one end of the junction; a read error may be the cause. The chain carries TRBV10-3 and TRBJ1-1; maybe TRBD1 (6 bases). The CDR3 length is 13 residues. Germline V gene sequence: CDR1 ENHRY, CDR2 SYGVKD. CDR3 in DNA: TGTGCCATCAGTGACCTCAGGGGAACTGAAGTTTTCTTT. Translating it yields CAISDLRGTEVFF.

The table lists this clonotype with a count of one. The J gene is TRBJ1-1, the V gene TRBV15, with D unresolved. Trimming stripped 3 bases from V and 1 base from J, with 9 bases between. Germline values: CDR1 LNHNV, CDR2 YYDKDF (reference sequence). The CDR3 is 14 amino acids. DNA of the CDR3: TGTGCCACCAGCAGTCTAAATGGGAACACTGAAGCTTTCTTT. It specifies CATSSLNGNTEAFF.

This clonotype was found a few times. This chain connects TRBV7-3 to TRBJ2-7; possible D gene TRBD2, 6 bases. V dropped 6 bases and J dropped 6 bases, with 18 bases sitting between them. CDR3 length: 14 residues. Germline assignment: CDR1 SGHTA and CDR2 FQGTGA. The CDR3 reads CASSGPRDSAEQYF. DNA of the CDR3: TGTGCCAGCAGTGGGCCCAGGGACTCCGCCGAGCAGTACTTC.

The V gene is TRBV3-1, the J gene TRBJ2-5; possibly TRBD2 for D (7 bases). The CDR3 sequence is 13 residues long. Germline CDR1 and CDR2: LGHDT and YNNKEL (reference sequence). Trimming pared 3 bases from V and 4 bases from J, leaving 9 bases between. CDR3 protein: CASSQGGPETQYF. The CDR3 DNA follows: TGTGCCAGCAGCCAGGGGGGGCCAGAGACCCAGTACTTC.

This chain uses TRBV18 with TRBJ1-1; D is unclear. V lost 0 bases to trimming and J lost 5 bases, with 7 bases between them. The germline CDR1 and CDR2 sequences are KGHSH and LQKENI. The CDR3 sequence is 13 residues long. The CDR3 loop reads CASSPPTGTEAFF. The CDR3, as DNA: TGTGCCAGCTCACCACCGACGGGAACTGAAGCTTTCTTT. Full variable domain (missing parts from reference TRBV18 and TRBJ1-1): NAGVMQNPRHLVRRRGQEARLRCSPMKGHSHVYWYRQLPEEGLKFMVYLQKENIIDESGMPKERFSAEFPKEGPSILRIQQVVRGDSAAYFCASSPPTGTEAFFGQGTRLTVV.

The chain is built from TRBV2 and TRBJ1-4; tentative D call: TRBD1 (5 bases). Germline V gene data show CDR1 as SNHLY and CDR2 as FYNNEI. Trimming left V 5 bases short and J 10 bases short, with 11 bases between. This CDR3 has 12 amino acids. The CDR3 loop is CASSQRGGKLFF. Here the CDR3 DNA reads TGTGCCAGCAGTCAGCGGGGGGGAAAACTGTTTTTT.

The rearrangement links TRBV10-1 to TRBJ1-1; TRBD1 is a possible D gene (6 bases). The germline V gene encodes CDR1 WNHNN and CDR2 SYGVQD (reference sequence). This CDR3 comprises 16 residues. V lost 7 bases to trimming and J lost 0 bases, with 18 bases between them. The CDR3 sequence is CASTQSGRGMNTEAFF. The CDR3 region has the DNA TGCGCCAGCACTCAGAGTGGCAGGGGTATGAACACTGAAGCTTTCTTT.